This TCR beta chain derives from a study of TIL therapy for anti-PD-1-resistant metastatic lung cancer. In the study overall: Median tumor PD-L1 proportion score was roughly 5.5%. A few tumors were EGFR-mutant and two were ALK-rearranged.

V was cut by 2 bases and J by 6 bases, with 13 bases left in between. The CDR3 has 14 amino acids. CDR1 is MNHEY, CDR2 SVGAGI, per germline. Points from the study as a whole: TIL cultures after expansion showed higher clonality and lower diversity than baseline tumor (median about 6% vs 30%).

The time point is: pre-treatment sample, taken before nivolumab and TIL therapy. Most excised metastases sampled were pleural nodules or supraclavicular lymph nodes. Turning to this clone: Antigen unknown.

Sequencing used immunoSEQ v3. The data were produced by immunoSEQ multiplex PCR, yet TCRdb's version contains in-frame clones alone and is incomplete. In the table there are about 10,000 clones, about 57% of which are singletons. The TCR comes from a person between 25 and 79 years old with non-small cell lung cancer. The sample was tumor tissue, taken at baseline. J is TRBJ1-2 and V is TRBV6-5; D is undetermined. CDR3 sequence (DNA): TGTGCCAGCAGTTACGAGGCGGTATCGCATGGCTACACCTTC. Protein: CASSYEAVSHGYTF.